A selection of T cell receptor beta chains follows, all from one sample in a study of cytomegalovirus exposure and HLA in healthy donors. Measured with immunoSEQ multiplex PCR; TCRdb has only the in-frame clones, and not every one. The table lists 74,000 or so clones, around 80% of them singletons. Sample: PBMCs. The source of these receptors is a man aged 45-65 years in good health and CMV-seropositive. The CDR3 runs from the conserved cysteine through the conserved F or W. D genes are given only for firm matches. The listing skips clone size in some rows; elsewhere it reads once, few, many or a size class.

abundance,j_gene,v_gene,d_gene,CDR3nt,CDR3aa
few,TRBJ2-1,TRBV6-1,TRBD2,TGTGCCAGCAGTGCCGAGGGACTAGTAGATGAGCAGTTCTTC,CASSAEGLVDEQFF
.,TRBJ1-5,TRBV19,TRBD1,TGTGCCAGTAGTAGTCCGGGGACAGGGGGCAATCAGCCCCAGCATTTT,CASSSPGTGGNQPQHF
few,TRBJ1-1,TRBV6-4,.,TGTGCCAGCAGTGACTCTGAGGAGAACACTGAAGCTTTCTTT,CASSDSEENTEAFF
.,TRBJ1-4,TRBV27,.,TGTGCCAGCCCCCCATGGAGGCAGCTTAATGAAAAACTGTTTTTT,CASPPWRQLNEKLFF
.,TRBJ1-1,TRBV15,.,TGTGCCACCAGCGTAACCGGGAGTTTAGACTTT,CATSVTGSLDF
.,TRBJ2-4,TRBV7-9,TRBD2,TGTGCCAGCAGTTTTGGACTAGCTGGGGCAAACATTCAGTACTTC,CASSFGLAGANIQYF
.,TRBJ1-1,TRBV7-2,.,TGTGCCAGCGCAGGGTATACTGAAGCTTTCTTT,CASAGYTEAFF
.,TRBJ1-1,TRBV5-1,.,TGCGCCAGCGGTTTAGGGGGGGCTGTCGCTGAAGCTTTCTTT,CASGLGGAVAEAFF
.,TRBJ2-7,TRBV15,.,TGTGCCACCAGCAGAGGGGTGCCAGGGTTTGGGGAGCAGTACTTC,CATSRGVPGFGEQYF
.,TRBJ1-2,TRBV6-6,TRBD1,TGTGCCAGCAGTTACGAGGGGGCAAGGGGCTACACCTTC,CASSYEGARGYTF
.,TRBJ2-5,TRBV4-2,.,TGTGCCAGCAGCCAGCTACAGGGAACCCAGTACTTC,CASSQLQGTQYF
.,TRBJ1-2,TRBV5-6,.,TGTGCCAGCAGCCTCCCGGGAGCTAACTATGGCTACACCTTC,CASSLPGANYGYTF
.,TRBJ1-3,TRBV2,.,TGTGCCAGCAGTGTTAGCTCTGGAAACACCATATATTTT,CASSVSSGNTIYF
.,TRBJ1-1,TRBV25-1,.,TGTGCCAGCAGGGAGCGGGGATTCACTGAAGCTTTCTTT,CASRERGFTEAFF
.,TRBJ1-1,TRBV4-3,.,TGCGCCAGCAGCCAAGATTATGGCTCTGAAGCTTTCTTT,CASSQDYGSEAFF
.,TRBJ2-2,TRBV7-9,TRBD1,TGTTCCAGCAGCTTAGCTCGGCAGGGGGCCGACACCGGGGAGCTGTTTTTT,CSSSLARQGADTGELFF
.,TRBJ2-7,TRBV10-2,.,TGCGCCAGCAGTGGGACCCGCGGCGGACACTACGAGCAGTACTTC,CASSGTRGGHYEQYF
.,TRBJ2-1,TRBV18,.,TGTGCCAGCTCACCACCCGCCAGGGGTTATATCAATGAGCAGTTCTTC,CASSPPARGYINEQFF
.,TRBJ1-3,TRBV4-3,.,TGCGCCAGCAGCCAAGACGGGGTCCCTACGAACACCATATATTTT,CASSQDGVPTNTIYF
once,TRBJ1-3,TRBV5-1,.,TGCGCCAGCAGCTTTAACGAGCTCATTTTGTCTAGAAACACCATATATTTT,CASSFNELILSRNTIYF
.,TRBJ2-3,TRBV23-1,TRBD2,TGCGCCAGCAGTCAAATTCGAGGACTAGCGGGAGGTAGATGCACAGATACGCAGTATTTT,CASSQIRGLAGGRCTDTQYF
.,TRBJ2-7,TRBV11-2,TRBD2,TGTGCCAGCAGCTCAACTTTAAGCGGGAGTGGGATTCACGAGCAGTACTTC,CASSSTLSGSGIHEQYF